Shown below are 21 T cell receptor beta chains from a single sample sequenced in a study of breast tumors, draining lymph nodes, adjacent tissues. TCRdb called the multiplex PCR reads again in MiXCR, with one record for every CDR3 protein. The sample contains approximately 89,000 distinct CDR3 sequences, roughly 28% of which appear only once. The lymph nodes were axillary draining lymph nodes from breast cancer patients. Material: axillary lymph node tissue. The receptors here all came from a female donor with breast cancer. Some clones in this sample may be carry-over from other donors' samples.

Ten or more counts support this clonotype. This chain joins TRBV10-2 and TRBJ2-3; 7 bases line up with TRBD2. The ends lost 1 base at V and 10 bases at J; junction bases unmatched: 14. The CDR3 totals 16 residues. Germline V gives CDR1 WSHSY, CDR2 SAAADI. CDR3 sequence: CASSEFRAGVDPSQYF. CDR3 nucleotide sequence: TGCGCCAGCAGTGAGTTTCGTGCGGGAGTGGATCCTTCGCAGTATTTT.

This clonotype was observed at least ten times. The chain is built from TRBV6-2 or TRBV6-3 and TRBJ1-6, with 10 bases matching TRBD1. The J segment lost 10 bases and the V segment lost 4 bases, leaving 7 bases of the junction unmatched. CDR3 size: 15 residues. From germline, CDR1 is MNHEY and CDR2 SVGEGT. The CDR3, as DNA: TGTGCCAGCAGTTCCGACAGGGGGCAGATGTCACCCCTCCACTTT. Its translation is CASSSDRGQMSPLHF.

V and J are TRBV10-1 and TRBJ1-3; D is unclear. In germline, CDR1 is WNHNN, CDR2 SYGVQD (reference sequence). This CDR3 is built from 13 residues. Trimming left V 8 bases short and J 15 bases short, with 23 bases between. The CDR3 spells CASGGYWEETPYF. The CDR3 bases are TGCGCCAGCGGAGGGTATTGGGAGGAAACACCATATTTT.

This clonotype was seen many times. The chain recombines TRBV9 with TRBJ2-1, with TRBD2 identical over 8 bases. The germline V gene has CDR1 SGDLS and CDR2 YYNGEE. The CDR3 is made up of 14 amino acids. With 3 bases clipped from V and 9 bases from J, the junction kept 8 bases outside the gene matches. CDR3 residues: CASSGRTGGVEQFF. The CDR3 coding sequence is TGTGCCAGCAGCGGAAGGACGGGAGGGGTTGAGCAGTTCTTC.

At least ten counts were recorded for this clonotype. The CDR3 coding sequence is TGCAGCGCCGGCAGGACAACGAGCTCCTACGAGCAGTACTTC. Encoded protein: CSAGRTTSSYEQYF. This rearrangement joins TRBV29-1 to TRBJ2-7, with a possible D match to TRBD1 (5 bases). The CDR3 is 14 residues long. V was trimmed by 7 bases and J by 0 bases, leaving 16 bases between them. Per germline, CDR1 SQVTM and CDR2 ANQGSEA.

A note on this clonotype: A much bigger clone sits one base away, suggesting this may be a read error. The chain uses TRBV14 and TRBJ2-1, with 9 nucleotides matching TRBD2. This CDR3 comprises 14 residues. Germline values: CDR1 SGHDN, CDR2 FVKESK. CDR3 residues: CASSRLAGDNEQSF. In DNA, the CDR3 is TGTGCCAGCAGCCGGTTAGCGGGAGACAATGAGCAGTCCTTC.

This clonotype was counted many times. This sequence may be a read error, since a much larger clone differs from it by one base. The CDR3 is CASSQINNSPLHF. The CDR3 DNA reads TGTGCCAGCAGTCAAATCAACAACTCACCCCTCCACTTT. The V call is TRBV6-4, the J call TRBJ1-6, with D hard to call. V was pared by 5 bases and J by 10 bases, with 12 bases between. The germline gives CDR1 MRHNA, CDR2 SNTAGT. CDR3 size: 13 residues.

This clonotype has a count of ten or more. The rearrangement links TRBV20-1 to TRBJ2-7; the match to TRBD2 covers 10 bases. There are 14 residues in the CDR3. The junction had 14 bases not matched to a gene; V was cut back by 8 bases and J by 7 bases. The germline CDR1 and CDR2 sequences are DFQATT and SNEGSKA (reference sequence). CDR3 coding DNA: TGCAGTACCGAACCTAGCGGGAGAGTTTATGAGCAGTACTTC. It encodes CSTEPSGRVYEQYF.

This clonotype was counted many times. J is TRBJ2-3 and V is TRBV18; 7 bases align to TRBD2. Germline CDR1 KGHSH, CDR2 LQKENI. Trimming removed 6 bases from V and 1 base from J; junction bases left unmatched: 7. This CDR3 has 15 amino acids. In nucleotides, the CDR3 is TGTGCCAGCTCGGCCGCGGGGGACGGCACAGATACGCAGTATTTT. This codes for CASSAAGDGTDTQYF.

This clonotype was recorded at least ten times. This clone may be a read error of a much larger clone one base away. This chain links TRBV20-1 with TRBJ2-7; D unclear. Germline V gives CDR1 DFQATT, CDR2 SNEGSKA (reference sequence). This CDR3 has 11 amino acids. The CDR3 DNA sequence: TGCAGTGCTAGAGATGCATACGAGCAGTCCTTC. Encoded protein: CSARDAYEQSF.

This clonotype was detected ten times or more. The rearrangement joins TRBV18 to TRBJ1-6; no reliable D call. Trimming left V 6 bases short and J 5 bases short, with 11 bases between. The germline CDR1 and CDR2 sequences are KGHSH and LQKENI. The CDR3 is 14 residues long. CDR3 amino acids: CASSPGGNNSPLHF. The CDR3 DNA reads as TGTGCCAGCTCGCCTGGCGGAAATAATTCACCCCTCCACTTT.

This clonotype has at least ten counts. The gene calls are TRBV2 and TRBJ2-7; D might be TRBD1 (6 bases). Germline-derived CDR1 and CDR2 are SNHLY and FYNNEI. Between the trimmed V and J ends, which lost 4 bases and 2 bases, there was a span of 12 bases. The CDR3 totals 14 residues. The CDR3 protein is CASSGTANAYEQYF. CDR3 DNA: TGTGCCAGCAGTGGGACAGCGAACGCCTACGAGCAGTACTTC.

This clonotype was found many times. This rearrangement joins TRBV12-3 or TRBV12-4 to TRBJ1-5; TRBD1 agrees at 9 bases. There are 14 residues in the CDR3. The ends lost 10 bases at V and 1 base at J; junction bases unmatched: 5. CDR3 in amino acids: CATSQGASNQPQHF. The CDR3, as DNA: TGTGCCACCTCACAGGGGGCGAGCAATCAGCCCCAGCATTTT.

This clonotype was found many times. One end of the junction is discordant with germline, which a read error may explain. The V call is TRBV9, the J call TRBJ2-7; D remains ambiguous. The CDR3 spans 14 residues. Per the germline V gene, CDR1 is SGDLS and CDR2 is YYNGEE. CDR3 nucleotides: TGTGTCAGCAGCGTACGGGTGGACTCCTACGAGCAGTACTTC. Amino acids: CVSSVRVDSYEQYF. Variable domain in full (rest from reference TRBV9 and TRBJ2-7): DSGVTQTPKHLITATGQRVTLRCSPRSGDLSVYWYQQSLDQGLQFLIQYYNGEERAKGNILERFSAQQFPDLHSELNLSSLELGDSALYFCVSSVRVDSYEQYFGPGTRLTVT.

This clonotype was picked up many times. CDR3 region: CASSTGPQPQHF. CDR3 sequence (DNA): TGTGCCAGCAGTACTGGACCTCAGCCCCAGCATTTT. The chain links TRBV12-3 or TRBV12-4 to TRBJ1-5; D is unclear. The CDR3 extends over 12 amino acids. V was trimmed by 5 bases and J by 6 bases, leaving 8 bases between them.

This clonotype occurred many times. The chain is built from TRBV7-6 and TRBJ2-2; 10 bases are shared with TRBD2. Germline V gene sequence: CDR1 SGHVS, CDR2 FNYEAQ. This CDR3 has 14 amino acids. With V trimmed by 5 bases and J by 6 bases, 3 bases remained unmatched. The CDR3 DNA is TGTGCCAGCAGCCCTCTAGCGGGAGCCGGGGAGCTGTTTTTT. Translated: CASSPLAGAGELFF.

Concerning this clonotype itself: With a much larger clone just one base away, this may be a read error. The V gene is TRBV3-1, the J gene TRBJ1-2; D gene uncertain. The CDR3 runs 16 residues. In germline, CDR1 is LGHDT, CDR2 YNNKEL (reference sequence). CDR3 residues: CASSQGLAARVYGHTF. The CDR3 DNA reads TGTGCCAGCAGCCAAGGTTTAGCTGCGAGGGTCTATGGCCACACCTTC.

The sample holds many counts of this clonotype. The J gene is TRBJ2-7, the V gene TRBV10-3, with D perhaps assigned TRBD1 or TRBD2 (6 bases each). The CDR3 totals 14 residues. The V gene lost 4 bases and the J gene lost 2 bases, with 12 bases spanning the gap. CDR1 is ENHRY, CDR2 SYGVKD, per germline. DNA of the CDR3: TGTGCCATCAGTGTAGGAGGGGGACCCTACGAGCAGTACTTC. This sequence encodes CAISVGGGPYEQYF.

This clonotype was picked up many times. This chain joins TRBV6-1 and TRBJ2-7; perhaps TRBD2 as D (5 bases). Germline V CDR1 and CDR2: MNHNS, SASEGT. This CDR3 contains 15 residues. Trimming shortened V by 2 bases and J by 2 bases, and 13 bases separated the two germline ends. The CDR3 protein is CASSEIEGDTYEQYF. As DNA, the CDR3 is TGTGCCAGCAGTGAAATCGAGGGCGACACCTACGAGCAGTACTTC.

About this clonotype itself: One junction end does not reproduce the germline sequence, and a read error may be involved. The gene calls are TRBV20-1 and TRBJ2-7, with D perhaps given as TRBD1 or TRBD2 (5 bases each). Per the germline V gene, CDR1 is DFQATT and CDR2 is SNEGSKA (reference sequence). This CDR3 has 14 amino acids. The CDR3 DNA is TGCAGTGCTAACAGAGGGGCACAGACCTACGAGCAGCACTTC. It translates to CSANRGAQTYEQHF.

The CDR3 DNA reads TGTGCCAGCAGTTTCCGACTAGCGGGAGTGGGTGAGCAGTATTTT. Translation gives CASSFRLAGVGEQYF. The chain links TRBV6-5 to TRBJ2-3; TRBD2 agrees at 12 bases. In germline, CDR1 is MNHEY, CDR2 SVGAGI. Trimming removed 4 bases from V and 11 bases from J; junction bases left unmatched: 10. The CDR3 runs to 15 residues.